The 17 T cell receptor beta chains below all came from one sample that was sequenced in a study of T cell responses to AZD1222 COVID-19 vaccine. The protocol was immunoSEQ multiplex PCR, while the TCRdb copy is restricted to in-frame clones and leaves out a portion. The sample comprises about 150,000 clones, around nine tenths of which are singletons, and about 7% rests with the top ten. This sample comprised peripheral blood, obtained after recovery from COVID-19. The origin of the receptors is an adult who had recovered from COVID-19.

The genes are TRBV4-2 and TRBJ1-5; 7 positions match TRBD1. This CDR3 has 18 amino acids. The germline V gene has CDR1 LGHNA and CDR2 YNFKEQ. V gave up 2 bases and J gave up 5 bases; unmatched junction bases: 15. CDR3 DNA: TGTGCCAGCAGCCAAAACGTACGGGACAGCGTATTATATCAGCCCCAGCATTTT. Its protein product is CASSQNVRDSVLYQPQHF.

The J gene is TRBJ2-2, the V gene TRBV7-9; the D gene is possibly TRBD2 (6 bases). Trimming cost V 3 bases and J 0 bases, with 11 bases left between them. This CDR3 has 16 residues. CDR1 is SEHNR, CDR2 FQNEAQ, per germline (reference sequence). The CDR3 loop is CASSFLWGANTGELFF. The CDR3 DNA reads as TGTGCCAGCAGCTTCCTATGGGGGGCGAACACCGGGGAGCTGTTTTTT. Drawing the rest from reference TRBV7-9 and TRBJ2-2, the complete variable domain is DTGVSQNPRHKITKRGQNVTFRCDPISEHNRLYWYRQTLGQGPEFLTYFQNEAQLEKSRLLSDRFSAERPKGSFSTLEIQRTEQGDSAMYLCASSFLWGANTGELFFGEGSRLTVL.

The CDR3 here is CASSQVAGSYEQYF. The CDR3 DNA reads TGTGCCAGCAGCCAAGTAGCGGGGTCCTACGAGCAGTACTTC. The gene calls are TRBV3-1 (or the pseudogene TRBV3-2) and TRBJ2-7; 8 nucleotides agree with TRBD2. The germline CDR1 and CDR2 sequences are LGHDT and YNNKEL (reference sequence). The CDR3 extends over 14 amino acids. Unmatched junction bases numbered 0, after V lost 1 base and J lost 1 base.

Only one count was recorded for this clone. The genes are TRBV4-3 and TRBJ2-7; D not resolved. The germline V gene has CDR1 LGHNA and CDR2 YSLEER. CDR3 size: 14 residues. The ends were cut back, 4 bases at V and 1 base at J, with 11 bases in the middle. This CDR3 reads CASSPQMGSYEQYF. The CDR3 DNA is TGCGCCAGCAGCCCCCAAATGGGATCCTACGAGCAGTACTTC.

The chain links TRBV7-3 to TRBJ2-1; unclear D gene. CDR3 size: 15 residues. Germline loops: CDR1 SGHTA, CDR2 FQGTGA. Trimming took off 2 bases at V and 5 bases at J, with 13 bases between the two ends. CDR3 sequence reads: CASSLGSLLHNEQFF. The CDR3 DNA reads TGTGCCAGCAGCTTAGGAAGCCTACTTCACAATGAGCAGTTCTTC.

The rearrangement joins TRBV7-9 to TRBJ1-5, with 10 bases lining up with TRBD1. V was clipped by 5 bases and J by 5 bases; unmatched bases: 3. Germline lookup yields CDR1 SEHNR and CDR2 FQNEAQ (reference sequence). CDR3 size: 14 residues. The CDR3 sequence is CASSPGTGDQPQHF. CDR3 DNA: TGTGCCAGCAGCCCCGGGACAGGGGATCAGCCCCAGCATTTT.

Comment on this clone: The same CDR3 arises from other DNA sequences in this sample as well. The chain is built from TRBV7-9 and TRBJ1-5, with D possibly matching TRBD1 (5 bases). Looked up from germline, CDR1 is SEHNR and CDR2 is FQNEAQ (reference sequence). The CDR3 runs 13 residues. V dropped 5 bases and J dropped 4 bases, with 9 bases sitting between them. The CDR3 nucleotides are TGTGCCAGCAGCACACAGGAAAATCAGCCCCAGCATTTT. Its translation: CASSTQENQPQHF.

The chain joins TRBV28 to TRBJ2-1; 8 bases fit TRBD1. The CDR3 spans 13 residues. V shed 11 bases, J shed 10 bases, and the junction held 13 bases outside the gene matches. The germline gives CDR1 MDHEN, CDR2 SYDVKM. This chain's CDR3 is CALGQGNGYEQFF. The CDR3 DNA sequence: TGTGCCTTAGGACAGGGCAATGGATACGAGCAGTTCTTC.

This clone appeared once. The chain combines TRBV7-2 with TRBJ1-1; D is uncertain. The CDR3 has 13 amino acids. Germline V gene lookup returns CDR1 SGHTA and CDR2 FQGNSA. V was trimmed by 1 base and J by 7 bases, leaving 10 bases between them. The CDR3: CASSLGGFGEAFF. The CDR3 DNA reads TGTGCCAGCAGCTTAGGCGGCTTCGGTGAAGCTTTCTTT.

The chain joins TRBV5-6 to TRBJ1-1; possibly TRBD1 for D (5 bases). V was clipped by 1 base and J by 0 bases, with 10 bases between them. The CDR3 contains 15 residues. From germline, CDR1 is SGHDT and CDR2 YYEEEE. In nucleotides, the CDR3 is TGTGCCAGCAGCTTGTTGTGGGGGATGAACACTGAAGCTTTCTTT. Translation gives CASSLLWGMNTEAFF.

This clone showed up just a few times. The chain is built from TRBV7-6 and TRBJ1-2; TRBD1 aligns across 9 bases. CDR1 is SGHVS, CDR2 FNYEAQ, per germline. The CDR3 has 13 residues. J was trimmed by 6 bases and V by 4 bases; bases with no gene match: 3. The CDR3 loop reads CASSSGQGHGYTF. The CDR3 DNA reads as TGTGCCAGCAGCTCGGGACAGGGTCATGGCTACACCTTC.

The rearrangement joins TRBV2 to TRBJ1-1; 7 nucleotides match TRBD1. With V trimmed by 3 bases and J by 1 base, 5 bases remained unmatched. Germline V gene data show CDR1 as SNHLY and CDR2 as FYNNEI. The CDR3 contains 15 residues. The CDR3: CASSETQGGNTEAFF. As DNA, the CDR3 is TGTGCCAGCAGTGAGACGCAGGGGGGGAACACTGAAGCTTTCTTT.

The V gene is TRBV10-3, the J gene TRBJ2-7, with TRBD2 as a possible D gene (5 bases). Germline values: CDR1 ENHRY, CDR2 SYGVKD. CDR3 size: 13 residues. V lost 0 bases and J 3 bases, leaving 6 bases between the germline ends. Here the CDR3 DNA reads TGTGCCATCAGTGAGTCCGAGGGCTACGAGCAGTACTTC. Translation: CAISESEGYEQYF.

The rearrangement joins TRBV1 to TRBJ2-3; the D segment call TRBD2 is taken from the table without a DNA check. TRBV1 is a pseudogene. The CDR3 is 20 residues long. DNA of the CDR3: TGCACCAGCAGCCAAGTTATCGGGACTAGCGGGAGACCCGACACAGATACGCAGTATTTT. As protein: CTSSQVIGTSGRPDTDTQYF.

The chain is built from TRBV7-9 and TRBJ1-1; D gene unclear. Deletions cut 0 bases from V and 1 base from J, with 6 bases between. Germline CDR1 reads SEHNR; CDR2 reads FQNEAQ (reference sequence). The CDR3 totals 14 residues. The CDR3 coding sequence is TGTGCCAGCAGCTTAGCTTCCGCGAACACTGAAGCTTTCTTT. Translated: CASSLASANTEAFF.

This clone came up once. The identical CDR3 is also encoded by other nucleotide sequences in the sample. The V gene is TRBV19, the J gene TRBJ1-1; 8 bases map to TRBD1. With 3 bases clipped from V and 5 bases from J, the junction kept 5 bases outside the gene matches. In germline, CDR1 is LNHDA, CDR2 SQIVND (reference sequence). The length of the CDR3 is 14 residues. CDR3 in DNA: TGTGCCAGTAGTATCCAGGGGGCGCGGACTGAAGCTTTCTTT. This encodes CASSIQGARTEAFF.

The V and J genes are TRBV14 and TRBJ2-3; D remains ambiguous. V was shortened by 6 bases and J by 1 base, with 8 bases between the two germline ends. This CDR3 spans 13 amino acids. Germline CDR1 is SGHDN and CDR2 is FVKESK. This CDR3 is CASSRQGTDTQYF. For the CDR3, the DNA is TGTGCCAGCAGTAGACAAGGCACAGATACGCAGTATTTT.